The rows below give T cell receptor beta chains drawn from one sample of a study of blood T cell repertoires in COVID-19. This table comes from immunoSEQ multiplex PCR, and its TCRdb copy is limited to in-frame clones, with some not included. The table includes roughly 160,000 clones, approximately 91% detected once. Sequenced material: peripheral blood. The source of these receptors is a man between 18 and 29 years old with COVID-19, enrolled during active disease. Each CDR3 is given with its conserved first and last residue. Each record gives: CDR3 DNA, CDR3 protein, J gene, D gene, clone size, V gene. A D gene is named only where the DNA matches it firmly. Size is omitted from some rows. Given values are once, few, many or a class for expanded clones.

TGTGCCAGCAGTGGGGGGTCGACTGAGCAGTTCTTC | CASSGGSTEQFF | TRBJ2-1 | . | . | TRBV12-3/TRBV12-4
TGTGCCAGCAGTTACTCTAGGACAGGGAAGGACTACGATACGCAGTATTTT | CASSYSRTGKDYDTQYF | TRBJ2-3 | TRBD1 | . | TRBV6-2/TRBV6-3
TGTGCCAGCAGCCCTGAACTAGCGTTACCCTACAATGAGCAGTTCTTC | CASSPELALPYNEQFF | TRBJ2-1 | TRBD2 | . | TRBV11-2
TGTGCCAGCAGCCCCAGGGTCGCCAGGAACTACGAGCAGTACTTC | CASSPRVARNYEQYF | TRBJ2-7 | . | . | TRBV7-9
TGTGCCAGCAGTCCCCGACTAGACAACACCGGGGAGCTGTTTTTT | CASSPRLDNTGELFF | TRBJ2-2 | . | . | TRBV6-5
TGTGCCAGCAGCGTAGGGGGAGGTCTCGGCGAGCAGTACTTC | CASSVGGGLGEQYF | TRBJ2-7 | . | . | TRBV9
TGTGCCAGCAGCTTGGGGGACAGGGGACAGCCCCAGCATTTT | CASSLGDRGQPQHF | TRBJ1-5 | TRBD1 | . | TRBV7-9
TGTGCCTGGAGTGTCCACAGGACCTATGGCTACACCTTC | CAWSVHRTYGYTF | TRBJ1-2 | . | . | TRBV30
TGTGCCAGCGCAGGGGAAGGCTCTGGAAACACCATATATTTT | CASAGEGSGNTIYF | TRBJ1-3 | . | . | TRBV2
TGCGCCAGCAGTCCAGAAAAAGGGGGTAGATACGAGCAGTACTTC | CASSPEKGGRYEQYF | TRBJ2-7 | . | . | TRBV10-1
TGTGCCAGCAGCCCCCTCGTCAGGGTTCGGTCTGGAAACACCATATATTTT | CASSPLVRVRSGNTIYF | TRBJ1-3 | . | . | TRBV3-1/TRBV3-2
TGTGCCAGCAGCCCCGGGACAGGCACAGATACGCAGTATTTT | CASSPGTGTDTQYF | TRBJ2-3 | TRBD1 | . | TRBV2
TGTGCCACCAGTGATTTGACTAGCGGGAGTGATGAGCAGTTCTTC | CATSDLTSGSDEQFF | TRBJ2-1 | TRBD2 | . | TRBV24-1
TGTGCCAGCAGCGCAAGTAGAGGCGGCGCCTACAATGAGCAGTTCTTC | CASSASRGGAYNEQFF | TRBJ2-1 | . | . | TRBV11-2
TGTGCCAGCTCACCACCCCACGCCCCTACTGGAAACACCATATATTTT | CASSPPHAPTGNTIYF | TRBJ1-3 | . | . | TRBV18
TGCGCCAGCAACGGAGGGGCACGTCGGGAGGGCCGGACCGGGGAGCTGTTTTTT | CASNGGARREGRTGELFF | TRBJ2-2 | TRBD2 | once | TRBV5-1
TGTGCCAGCAGAAGCAGGCCGGACCCAGGGCATGAGCAGTTCTTC | CASRSRPDPGHEQFF | TRBJ2-1 | . | . | TRBV6-5
TGTGCCAGCAGGCCGCGGGCTCGGAGCTCCTACGAGCAGTACTTC | CASRPRARSSYEQYF | TRBJ2-7 | . | . | TRBV7-8
TGTGCCAGTAGTACCCGGACAGCCCTAACTAATGAAAAACTGTTTTTT | CASSTRTALTNEKLFF | TRBJ1-4 | . | . | TRBV19
TGTGCCATCAGTGAACCGGGACTAGCGGGAGGACCGGAAGGCTACAATGAGCAGTTCTTC | CAISEPGLAGGPEGYNEQFF | TRBJ2-1 | TRBD2 | . | TRBV10-3
TGTGCCAGCAGCCTGGGACAGGGCTATAATTCACCCCTCCACTTT | CASSLGQGYNSPLHF | TRBJ1-6 | TRBD1 | . | TRBV5-4
TGTGCCTGGAGAAAGACTAGCGGGAGCTTGGTGTACAATGAGCAGTTCTTC | CAWRKTSGSLVYNEQFF | TRBJ2-1 | TRBD2 | . | TRBV30
TGTGCCAGCAGCTTAGTTGGGACACCGAACACCATATATTTT | CASSLVGTPNTIYF | TRBJ1-3 | . | . | TRBV7-8
TGTGCCAGCAGCCGCCCCAGGGATGGAAACACCATATATTTT | CASSRPRDGNTIYF | TRBJ1-3 | . | . | TRBV11-2
TGTGCCAGCAGTTTTATATCTAGATCAGATACGCAGTATTTT | CASSFISRSDTQYF | TRBJ2-3 | . | . | TRBV28
TGTGCCAGTAGTCTCCGGACAGTACGAGATTCACCCCTCCACTTT | CASSLRTVRDSPLHF | TRBJ1-6 | . | . | TRBV19
TGTGCCAGCAGCTTAGGGCTAGCGGGAGGCACCGGGGAGCTGTTTTTT | CASSLGLAGGTGELFF | TRBJ2-2 | TRBD2 | . | TRBV11-2
TGTGCCAGCAGCCCCCGGCTAGGGGGCGATGGCTACACCTTC | CASSPRLGGDGYTF | TRBJ1-2 | TRBD1 | . | TRBV6-2/TRBV6-3
TGTGCCAGCTTTCAGGGCCCCTACGAGCAGTACTTC | CASFQGPYEQYF | TRBJ2-7 | . | . | TRBV2
TGTGCCAGCAGTTACCCGGAGACAGGGAACTTTTACACCTTC | CASSYPETGNFYTF | TRBJ1-2 | TRBD1 | once | TRBV6-5
TGTGCCAGCAGTAACGGACTAGCGGGAGTTGTGGCAGATACGCAGTATTTT | CASSNGLAGVVADTQYF | TRBJ2-3 | TRBD2 | . | TRBV6-2/TRBV6-3
TGTGCCACCAGTGATCCCGGGACTAACTATGGCTACACCTTC | CATSDPGTNYGYTF | TRBJ1-2 | . | . | TRBV24-1
TGTGCCAGCAGCGCGAAAGGGGACTCCTACGAGCAGTACTTC | CASSAKGDSYEQYF | TRBJ2-7 | . | once | TRBV9
TGCGCCAGCAGCTCCGCCGGGACAGAGCCCTACAATGAGCAGTTCTTC | CASSSAGTEPYNEQFF | TRBJ2-1 | TRBD1 | . | TRBV5-1
TGTGCCAGCTCACCCAACATCGGGATGAACACTGAAGCTTTCTTT | CASSPNIGMNTEAFF | TRBJ1-1 | . | . | TRBV18
TGTGCCAGCAGCCTGCGGAGGGGAGCGGGAGGGAGGAATGAGCAGTTCTTC | CASSLRRGAGGRNEQFF | TRBJ2-1 | TRBD2 | . | TRBV14
TGTGCCAGCAGCCAAGATAGGAGGAGCGGGAGTGGCGAGCAGTACTTC | CASSQDRRSGSGEQYF | TRBJ2-7 | TRBD2 | . | TRBV4-2
TGTGCCAGCAGTCGGCGGGACAGGGGAAAATCACCCCTCCACTTT | CASSRRDRGKSPLHF | TRBJ1-6 | TRBD1 | . | TRBV6-2/TRBV6-3
TGTGCCAGTTCTGACAGGGGATTATACTACACCTTC | CASSDRGLYYTF | TRBJ1-2 | TRBD1 | . | TRBV27
TGTGCCAGCAGCGGGCCGGGACAGGGGGCGCATGGCTACACCTTC | CASSGPGQGAHGYTF | TRBJ1-2 | TRBD1 | . | TRBV5-4
TGTGCCAGCAGCCTCCGGGACAGGGTGTCCGATACGCAGTATTTT | CASSLRDRVSDTQYF | TRBJ2-3 | TRBD1 | . | TRBV11-2
TGTGCCAGCAGCTTGGGACAATCTTTATCCGGGGAGCTGTTTTTT | CASSLGQSLSGELFF | TRBJ2-2 | . | . | TRBV7-6
TGTGCCAGCAGCTTCGACTGGAGCTCCTACAATGAGCAGTTCTTC | CASSFDWSSYNEQFF | TRBJ2-1 | . | . | TRBV11-2
TGTGCCAGCAGCGTAGCGGGAGGCCGCAATGAGCAGTTCTTC | CASSVAGGRNEQFF | TRBJ2-1 | TRBD2 | . | TRBV9
TGTGCCAGCAGTTTAGCCCGGACACGGCTGAACACTGAAGCTTTCTTT | CASSLARTRLNTEAFF | TRBJ1-1 | . | . | TRBV27
TGTGCCAGCAGTCCCAACAGGGAATTGAGAAACACCATATATTTT | CASSPNRELRNTIYF | TRBJ1-3 | . | . | TRBV7-9
TGTGCCAGTAGTATATGGACTAGCGGGTCCTACAATGAGCAGTTCTTC | CASSIWTSGSYNEQFF | TRBJ2-1 | TRBD2 | . | TRBV19
TGTGCCAGCAGCGCGTACAGGGGGCCCTACTTC | CASSAYRGPYF | TRBJ2-7 | TRBD1 | . | TRBV5-8
TGTGCCAGCAGTTCAAGTCAGATACCGGGACAGTATGGCTACACCTTC | CASSSSQIPGQYGYTF | TRBJ1-2 | TRBD1 | . | TRBV28
TGTGCCATCAGTGTCGACAGGGGCCATCAGCCCCAGCATTTT | CAISVDRGHQPQHF | TRBJ1-5 | TRBD1 | . | TRBV10-3
TGTGCCAGCAGTGAGGACAGCCGACCCATAGGCACCATATATTTT | CASSEDSRPIGTIYF | TRBJ1-3 | . | . | TRBV2
TGTGCCAGCAGCGCGGCAGGGGATATCGACGAGCAGTACTTC | CASSAAGDIDEQYF | TRBJ2-7 | . | . | TRBV28
TGCGCCAGCAGCCTCTCCGGGACAGTTCTAGGGGAGCAGTACTTC | CASSLSGTVLGEQYF | TRBJ2-7 | TRBD1 | . | TRBV4-1